Below, 27 T cell receptor beta chains from the same sample are listed, as sequenced in a study of T cells after yellow fever vaccination. TCRdb passed the 5' RACE reads through MiXCR, listing each CDR3 protein once. Among 120,000 or so distinct CDR3 sequences listed, around 15% were seen once. The starting material was CD8+ T cells sorted from PBMCs, obtained 5 days after the yellow fever booster vaccination. These TCRs come from a man aged 18 to 35 who received the YFV17D yellow fever vaccine.

The J gene is TRBJ2-1, the V gene TRBV2; TRBD1 is a possible D gene (6 bases). Germline CDR1 is SNHLY and CDR2 is FYNNEI. The CDR3 is 11 amino acids. V was clipped by 6 bases and J by 10 bases, with 10 bases between them. CDR3 DNA: TGTGCCAGCAGGGCCGGGACAGAGCAGTTCTTC. Translating it yields CASRAGTEQFF.

J is TRBJ2-2 and V is TRBV20-1; 7 nucleotides agree with TRBD2. This CDR3 spans 13 amino acids. V lost 7 bases to trimming and J lost 3 bases; unmatched junction nucleotides: 5. Germline values: CDR1 DFQATT, CDR2 SNEGSKA (reference sequence). DNA for the CDR3: TGCAGTGGTCGGGCGGGGGACACCGGGGAGCTGTTTTTT. Translated: CSGRAGDTGELFF.

V gene TRBV24-1 combines with J gene TRBJ1-2; no reliable D call. Looked up from germline, CDR1 is KGHDR and CDR2 is SFDVKD. V was clipped by 7 bases and J by 6 bases, with 8 bases between them. This CDR3 spans 11 amino acids. The CDR3: CATSGGNGYTF. The CDR3 nucleotides are TGTGCCACCAGCGGAGGGAATGGCTACACCTTC.

Only a few counts were recorded for this clonotype. This chain connects TRBV7-9 to TRBJ2-7; D uncertain. V was pared by 1 base and J by 3 bases, with 7 bases between. CDR1 and CDR2 from the germline V gene are SEHNR and FQNEAQ (reference sequence). The CDR3 extends over 13 amino acids. CDR3 residues: CASSLVSNYEQYV. The CDR3 DNA reads TGTGCCAGCAGCTTAGTTTCTAACTACGAGCAGTACGTC.

This clonotype was observed a handful of times. The chain joins TRBV20-1 to TRBJ2-7; TRBD1 matches 9 bases. CDR1 and CDR2 from the germline V gene are DFQATT and SNEGSKA (reference sequence). V shed 6 bases and J 7 bases; nucleotides not matched to a gene: 7. The CDR3 sequence is 12 residues long. The CDR3 DNA reads TGCAGTGCCAAGGGGACAGGGTTAGAGCAGTACTTC. Its translation is CSAKGTGLEQYF.

This rearrangement joins TRBV7-9 to TRBJ1-1, with D possibly being TRBD1 (6 bases). V was pared by 6 bases and J by 3 bases, with 17 bases between. The CDR3 runs to 15 residues. The V gene's germline CDR1 is SEHNR and CDR2 FQNEAQ (reference sequence). Here the CDR3 DNA reads TGTGCCAGCAGACAGACAGGCGGGTGGGACACTGAAGCTTTCTTT. As protein: CASRQTGGWDTEAFF. Combining the CDR3 with reference TRBV7-9 and TRBJ1-1 gives the whole variable domain DTGVSQNPRHKITKRGQNVTFRCDPISEHNRLYWYRQTLGQGPEFLTYFQNEAQLEKSRLLSDRFSAERPKGSFSTLEIQRTEQGDSAMYLCASRQTGGWDTEAFFGQGTRLTVV.

The chain links TRBV6-2 or TRBV6-3 to TRBJ1-1; D is unresolved. The CDR3 runs to 13 residues. Per germline, CDR1 MNHEY and CDR2 SVGEGT. V lost 6 bases and J lost 1, with 9 bases in between. CDR3 amino acids: CASSLNWNTEAFF. The CDR3, as DNA: TGTGCCAGCAGCTTAAATTGGAACACTGAAGCTTTCTTT.

The rearrangement joins TRBV5-4 to TRBJ1-1, with TRBD1 identical over 8 bases. Germline CDR1 and CDR2: SGHNT and YYREEE (reference sequence). V lost 4 bases, J lost 8 bases, and 7 bases stayed unmatched. The CDR3 runs to 13 residues. The CDR3 loop reads CASSPGTGVEAFF. CDR3 coding DNA: TGTGCCAGCAGCCCCGGGACAGGAGTCGAAGCTTTCTTT. Filled out from reference TRBV5-4 and TRBJ1-1, the complete variable domain reads ETGVTQSPTHLIKTRGQQVTLRCSSQSGHNTVSWYQQALGQGPQFIFQYYREEENGRGNFPPRFSGLQFPNYSSELNVNALELDDSALYLCASSPGTGVEAFFGQGTRLTVV.

CDR3 nucleotide sequence: TGTGCCAGCAGTTACTCGAATCTCGATGAGCAGTTCTTC. Translated, it gives CASSYSNLDEQFF. This chain connects TRBV6-5 to TRBJ2-1; D is unresolved. The CDR3 totals 13 residues. Trimming stripped 0 bases from V and 8 bases from J, with 8 bases between. Per germline, CDR1 MNHEY and CDR2 SVGAGI.

This clonotype came up a few times. V gene TRBV7-8 combines with J gene TRBJ2-5; possibly TRBD1 for D (6 bases). V was trimmed by 5 bases and J by 4 bases, leaving 20 bases between them. Germline loops: CDR1 SGHVS, CDR2 FQNEAQ. CDR3 length equals 16 residues. The CDR3 bases are TGTGCCAGCAGCCCTCGACGAGACAGGATGGGAGAGACCCAGTACTTC. Amino acid sequence: CASSPRRDRMGETQYF. The full variable domain, completed using reference TRBV7-8 and TRBJ2-5, is GAGVSQSPRYKVAKRGQDVALRCDPISGHVSLFWYQQALGQGPEFLTYFQNEAQLDKSGLPSDRFFAERPEGSVSTLKIQRTQQEDSAVYLCASSPRRDRMGETQYFGPGTRLLVL.

This clonotype was recorded a few times. The rearrangement uses TRBV27 and TRBJ1-1; D unclear. The germline V gene has CDR1 MNHEY and CDR2 SMNVEV (reference sequence). The CDR3 spans 14 residues. V gave up 1 base and J gave up 8 bases, with 14 bases separating them. This CDR3 reads CASSLLDGRGEAFF. Here the CDR3 DNA reads TGTGCCAGCAGTTTATTGGACGGCCGCGGGGAAGCTTTCTTT.

There are many counts of this clonotype. The rearrangement uses TRBV10-3 and TRBJ2-1; 9 nucleotides align to TRBD2. The germline CDR1 and CDR2 sequences are ENHRY and SYGVKD. The CDR3 is 16 residues long. Trimming at V came to 0 bases and at J to 9 bases, leaving 9 bases not matched to a gene. CDR3 nucleotides: TGTGCCATCAGTGAGTCAAGAGCGGGGGGTATGAGTGAGCAGTTCTTC. This encodes CAISESRAGGMSEQFF.

This chain links TRBV6-5 with TRBJ2-2, with D perhaps TRBD1 (5 bases). The CDR3 is made up of 13 amino acids. CDR1 and CDR2 from the germline V gene are MNHEY and SVGAGI. The V and J ends lost 6 bases and 6 bases respectively, with 11 bases between them. CDR3 protein: CASSYQGPGELFF. CDR3 DNA sequence: TGTGCCAGCAGCTACCAGGGTCCCGGGGAGCTGTTTTTT.

The chain is built from TRBV7-9 and TRBJ1-2; 7 bases match TRBD1. CDR1 and CDR2 (germline): SEHNR, FQNEAQ (reference sequence). The CDR3 is made up of 15 amino acids. J gave up 4 bases and V 5 bases, and 10 bases lay outside the gene matches. The CDR3 coding sequence is TGTGCCAGCAGCCCGAGACAGGGCGGGCCCTATGGCTACACCTTC. Translation gives CASSPRQGGPYGYTF.

This clonotype was counted ten times or more. The chain is built from TRBV7-2 and TRBJ2-5; 10 nucleotides agree with TRBD2. V lost 2 bases to trimming and J lost 6 bases; unmatched junction nucleotides: 15. The length of the CDR3 is 18 residues. The germline V gene encodes CDR1 SGHTA and CDR2 FQGNSA. The CDR3 loop reads CASSLLSGSGGPWKTQYF. The CDR3 DNA is TGTGCCAGCAGCTTACTTTCGGGTAGCGGGGGGCCCTGGAAGACCCAGTACTTC.

The chain recombines TRBV30 with TRBJ1-3; D not certain. Between the trimmed V and J ends, which lost 3 bases and 4 bases, there was a span of 4 bases. Germline V gene sequence: CDR1 GTSNPN, CDR2 SVGIG (reference sequence). This CDR3 is built from 11 residues. CDR3: CAWRGGNTIYF. The CDR3 nucleotides read TGTGCCTGGAGAGGGGGAAACACCATATATTTT.

The chain has TRBV7-2 and TRBJ2-5; 8 nucleotides match TRBD2. V lost 5 bases and J lost 4; bases outside the gene matches: 9. This CDR3 comprises 15 residues. Looked up from germline, CDR1 is SGHTA and CDR2 is FQGNSA. CDR3 region: CASSLGLGSGETQYF. CDR3 sequence (DNA): TGTGCCAGCAGCCTGGGACTAGGATCGGGAGAGACCCAGTACTTC. The full variable domain, rest sourced from reference TRBV7-2 and TRBJ2-5, is GAGVSQSPSNKVTEKGKDVELRCDPISGHTALYWYRQSLGQGLEFLIYFQGNSAPDKSGLPSDRFSAERTGGSVSTLTIQRTQQEDSAVYLCASSLGLGSGETQYFGPGTRLLVL.

This clonotype has only a few counts. The rearrangement links TRBV5-6 to TRBJ2-5; 7 bases line up with TRBD2. CDR3 length: 13 amino acids. Germline V gene sequence: CDR1 SGHDT, CDR2 YYEEEE. Trimming removed 1 base from V and 9 bases from J; junction bases left unmatched: 6. The CDR3 protein is CASSLRGLSAQYF. DNA of the CDR3: TGTGCCAGCAGCTTGAGGGGACTATCAGCCCAGTACTTC.

Only a few counts were recorded for this clonotype. The rearrangement links TRBV19 to TRBJ2-6; D remains ambiguous. The CDR3 loop spans 15 amino acids. V lost 7 bases, J lost 0 bases, and 10 bases lay in between. In germline, CDR1 is LNHDA, CDR2 SQIVND (reference sequence). The CDR3 loop is CASTDWVSGANVLTF. CDR3 DNA sequence: TGTGCCAGTACCGATTGGGTCTCTGGGGCCAACGTCCTGACTTTC.

This sequence joins TRBV19 and TRBJ1-5; TRBD1 might be the D (5 bases). The CDR3 has 15 amino acids. V shed 5 bases and J shed 5 bases, with 16 bases lying between them. In germline, CDR1 is LNHDA, CDR2 SQIVND (reference sequence). The DNA for the CDR3 is TGTGCCAGTAGTTCCAGGACACGGGGGGATCAGCCCCAGCATTTT. Translated: CASSSRTRGDQPQHF.

This clonotype was observed many times. The chain employs TRBV7-6 and TRBJ2-3, with 8 bases aligning to TRBD1. After removal of 5 bases from V and 6 bases from J, the junction contained 7 bases not matched to a gene. The CDR3 consists of 14 residues. The germline V gene has CDR1 SGHVS and CDR2 FNYEAQ. CDR3 sequence reads: CASSLGTGPDTQYF. In DNA form, the CDR3 reads TGTGCCAGCAGCCTTGGGACAGGCCCGGATACGCAGTATTTT.

This chain's CDR3 is CASSTWEGKAFF. For the CDR3, the DNA is TGTGCCAGCAGCACCTGGGAGGGCAAAGCTTTCTTT. The chain links TRBV27 to TRBJ1-1; D uncertain. Deletions cut 6 bases from V and 9 bases from J, with 14 bases between. The germline V gene encodes CDR1 MNHEY and CDR2 SMNVEV (reference sequence). There are 12 residues in the CDR3.

This clonotype was counted between two and nine times. The gene calls are TRBV10-2 and TRBJ1-5; D is uncertain. CDR1 and CDR2 from the germline V gene are WSHSY and SAAADI. The CDR3 length is 14 residues. Between the trimmed V and J ends, which lost 2 bases and 1 base, there was a span of 6 bases. The CDR3 is CASSEAGSNQPQHF. The CDR3 DNA reads TGCGCCAGCAGTGAGGCGGGGAGCAATCAGCCCCAGCATTTT.

The table lists this clonotype with many counts. This rearrangement joins TRBV12-3 or TRBV12-4 to TRBJ2-1; D gene uncertain. The CDR3 extends over 11 amino acids. Trimming cost V 3 bases and J 7 bases, with 4 bases left between them. CDR3 coding DNA: TGTGCCAGCAGTTTCAGTAATGAGCAGTTCTTC. It specifies CASSFSNEQFF.

The chain uses TRBV4-1 and TRBJ2-2; D is perhaps TRBD1 (6 bases). Germline V lookup: CDR1 MGHRA, CDR2 YSYEKL. This CDR3 is built from 16 residues. V was clipped by 2 bases and J by 3 bases, with 13 bases between them. In nucleotides, the CDR3 is TGCGCCAGCAGCCAACTCGTGAACAGGGACACCGGGGAGCTGTTTTTT. Translation: CASSQLVNRDTGELFF.

The genes are TRBV7-2 and TRBJ2-5, with 9 bases aligning to TRBD1. Per the germline V gene, CDR1 is SGHTA and CDR2 is FQGNSA. The CDR3 consists of 16 residues. Trimming removed 4 bases from V and 5 bases from J; junction bases left unmatched: 11. The CDR3 loop reads CASSSATGGRLETQYF. CDR3 nucleotide sequence: TGTGCCAGCAGCTCCGCGACAGGGGGTCGGCTGGAGACCCAGTACTTC. Combining the CDR3 with reference TRBV7-2 and TRBJ2-5 gives the whole variable domain GAGVSQSPSNKVTEKGKDVELRCDPISGHTALYWYRQSLGQGLEFLIYFQGNSAPDKSGLPSDRFSAERTGGSVSTLTIQRTQQEDSAVYLCASSSATGGRLETQYFGPGTRLLVL.

The chain couples TRBV12-3 or TRBV12-4 to TRBJ2-3, with D perhaps assigned TRBD1 or TRBD2 (5 bases each). The CDR3 spans 16 residues. V was cut by 5 bases and J by 2 bases, with 17 bases left in between. CDR3 DNA: TGTGCCAGCAGTCGCTCCGGACTCGGGGCCACAGATACGCAGTATTTT. It is translated as CASSRSGLGATDTQYF.